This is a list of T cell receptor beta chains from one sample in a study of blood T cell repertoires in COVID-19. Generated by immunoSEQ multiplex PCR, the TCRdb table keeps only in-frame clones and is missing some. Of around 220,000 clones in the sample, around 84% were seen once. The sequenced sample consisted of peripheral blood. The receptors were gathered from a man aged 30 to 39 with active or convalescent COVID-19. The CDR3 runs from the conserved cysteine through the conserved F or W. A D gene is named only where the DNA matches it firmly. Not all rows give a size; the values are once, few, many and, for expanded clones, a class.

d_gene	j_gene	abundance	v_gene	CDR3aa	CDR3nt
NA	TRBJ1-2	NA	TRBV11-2	CASSLSARLVHGYTF	TGTGCCAGCAGCTTAAGCGCTAGACTGGTTCATGGCTACACCTTC
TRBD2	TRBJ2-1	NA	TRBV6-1	CASSVLRTSGGLYNEQFF	TGTGCCAGCAGTGTACTACGGACTAGCGGGGGCCTGTACAATGAGCAGTTCTTC
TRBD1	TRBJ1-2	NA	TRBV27	CASSLTRQGSGYTF	TGTGCCAGCAGCCTAACCCGACAGGGTAGTGGCTACACCTTC
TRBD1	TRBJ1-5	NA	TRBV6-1	CASSPTGDNQPQHF	TGTGCCAGCAGCCCGACAGGGGATAATCAGCCCCAGCATTTT
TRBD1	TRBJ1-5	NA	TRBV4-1	CASSQDWQGAPSNQPQHF	TGCGCCAGCAGCCAAGATTGGCAGGGGGCCCCAAGCAATCAGCCCCAGCATTTT
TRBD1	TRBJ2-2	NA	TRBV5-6	CASSPAGGRAGGELFF	TGTGCCAGCAGCCCAGCAGGGGGCAGGGCTGGCGGGGAGCTGTTTTTT
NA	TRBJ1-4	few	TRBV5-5	CASSLGGGVTNEKLFF	TGTGCCAGCAGCTTGGGCGGGGGGGTTACTAATGAAAAACTGTTTTTT
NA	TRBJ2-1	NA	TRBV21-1	CASSKVPGIPPTDVSSYNEQFF	TGTGCCAGCAGCAAAGTTCCCGGAATTCCCCCGACTGACGTAAGCTCCTACAATGAGCAGTTCTTC
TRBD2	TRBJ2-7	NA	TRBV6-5	CASSYLASGMGEQYF	TGTGCCAGCAGTTACTTGGCTAGCGGGATGGGGGAGCAGTACTTC
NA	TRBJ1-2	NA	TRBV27	CASSPRFPPPYGYTF	TGTGCCAGCAGCCCCCGGTTTCCACCTCCTTATGGCTACACCTTC
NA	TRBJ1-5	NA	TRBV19	CASSPSGRINQPQHF	TGTGCCAGTAGTCCCTCCGGCAGGATCAATCAGCCCCAGCATTTT
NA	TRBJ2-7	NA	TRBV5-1	CASSLVDSYEQYF	TGCGCCAGCAGCTTGGTGGACAGCTACGAGCAGTACTTC
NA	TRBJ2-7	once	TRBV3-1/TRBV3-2	CASSPSSYEQYF	TGTGCCAGCAGCCCCTCCTCCTACGAGCAGTACTTC
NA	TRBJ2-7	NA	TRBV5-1	CASSLAPGTQYEQYF	TGCGCCAGCAGCCTAGCACCGGGGACTCAGTACGAGCAGTACTTC
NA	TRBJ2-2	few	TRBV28	CASGSQGKWTGELFF	TGTGCCAGCGGGTCGCAGGGGAAGTGGACCGGGGAGCTGTTTTTT
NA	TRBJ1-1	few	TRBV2	CASSDPGVRMNTEAFF	TGTGCCAGCAGTGACCCCGGGGTGAGAATGAACACTGAAGCTTTCTTT
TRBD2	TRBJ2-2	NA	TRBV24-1	CATSDLLAGGHGELFF	TGTGCCACCAGTGATTTACTAGCGGGGGGTCACGGGGAGCTGTTTTTT
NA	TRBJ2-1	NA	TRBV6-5	CASSYSMDTGKDEQFF	TGTGCCAGCAGTTACTCGATGGATACGGGGAAGGATGAGCAGTTCTTC
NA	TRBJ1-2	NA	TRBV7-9	CASKPGEGKGYTF	TGTGCCAGCAAACCGGGGGAGGGAAAAGGCTACACCTTC
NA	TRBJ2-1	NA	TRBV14	CASSPPLTRRDEQFF	TGTGCCAGCAGCCCGCCGCTCACTAGGAGAGATGAGCAGTTCTTC
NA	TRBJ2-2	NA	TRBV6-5	CASSYSQTNTGELFF	TGTGCCAGCAGTTACTCCCAGACGAACACCGGGGAGCTGTTTTTT
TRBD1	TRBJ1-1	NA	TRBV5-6	CASSRTLDRVNTEAFF	TGTGCCAGCAGCCGAACCCTGGACAGGGTGAACACTGAAGCTTTCTTT
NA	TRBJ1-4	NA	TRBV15	CATSRDGRGDEKLFF	TGTGCCACCAGCAGAGATGGAAGGGGTGACGAAAAACTGTTTTTT
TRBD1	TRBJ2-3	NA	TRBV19	CASSIARDRDTDTQYF	TGTGCCAGTAGTATAGCTCGGGACAGAGACACAGATACGCAGTATTTT
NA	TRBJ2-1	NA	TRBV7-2	CASSLSGTPFHEQFF	TGTGCCAGCAGCTTATCCGGGACACCTTTCCATGAGCAGTTCTTC
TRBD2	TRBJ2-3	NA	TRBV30	CAWSPRTSGRITDTQYF	TGTGCCTGGAGCCCACGGACTAGCGGGAGAATCACAGATACGCAGTATTTT
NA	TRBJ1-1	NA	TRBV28	CASSYQPGNTEAFF	TGTGCCAGCAGTTACCAACCCGGGAACACTGAAGCTTTCTTT
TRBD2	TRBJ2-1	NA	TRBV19	CASSMGGIEQFF	TGTGCCAGTAGTATGGGGGGGATTGAGCAGTTCTTC
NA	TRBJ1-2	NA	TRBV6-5	CASSYSFQVNYGYTF	TGTGCCAGCAGTTACTCCTTCCAGGTCAATTATGGCTACACCTTC
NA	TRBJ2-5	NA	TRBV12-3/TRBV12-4	CASSFSGQETQYF	TGTGCCAGCAGTTTTTCTGGCCAGGAGACCCAGTACTTC
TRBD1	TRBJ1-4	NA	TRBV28	CASRGGTGGEKLFF	TGTGCCAGCAGGGGGGGGACAGGAGGCGAAAAACTGTTTTTT
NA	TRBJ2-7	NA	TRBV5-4	CASSLGAYEQYF	TGTGCCAGCAGCTTGGGAGCGTACGAGCAGTACTTC
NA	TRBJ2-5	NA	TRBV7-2	CASSPGHRETQYF	TGTGCCAGCAGCCCCGGACACCGGGAGACCCAGTACTTC
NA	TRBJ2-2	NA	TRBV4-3	CASSQGSLVEAKNTGELFF	TGCGCCAGCAGCCAAGGCAGTTTGGTTGAGGCGAAGAACACCGGGGAGCTGTTTTTT
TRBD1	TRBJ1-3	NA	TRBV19	CASSIDGTGSGNTIYF	TGTGCCAGTAGTATAGACGGGACAGGCTCTGGAAACACCATATATTTT
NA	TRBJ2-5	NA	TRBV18	CASSRKETQYF	TGTGCCAGCTCGCGGAAAGAGACCCAGTACTTC